This record concerns one T cell receptor (beta chain) sequence. Antigen: not known. PCR primers comprised 60 Vbeta and 13 Jbeta primers. Libraries were prepared by immunoSEQ multiplex PCR; TCRdb keeps only in-frame clonotypes and omits some of them. The data hold some 150,000 clones, with 80% observed a single time. This specimen comes from a study of cytomegalovirus exposure and HLA in healthy donors. General study results and limits: One variant, a missense change in DCLRE1C, was linked in a later analysis to TCR beta V- and J-gene trimming. Earlier analysis yielded a pattern in which most TCR beta V segments were productive about 90% or about 30% of the time.

J lost 0 bases, V lost 2 bases, and 2 bases had no gene match. Germline V gene data show CDR1 as MNHEY and CDR2 as SVGAGI. The CDR3 spans 15 residues. This sequence originates from a man aged 30-40 years in good health and CMV-seronegative. The specimen was PBMCs. The chain joins TRBV6-5 to TRBJ2-3, with 7 bases fitting TRBD2. The CDR3 spells CASSYTGLSTDTQYF. CDR3 in DNA: TGTGCCAGCAGTTACACGGGACTAAGCACAGATACGCAGTATTTT.